The TCR beta chain under discussion was sequenced for a study of T cells in Graves' hyperthyroidism and ophthalmopathy. Using RNA transcripts as the source, TCR beta CDR3 regions were amplified. With the HTBI primer set, the TCR CDR3 went through a first round of RT-PCR. TCRdb analysed the multiplex PCR reads with MiXCR anew, one entry per CDR3 protein. The sample lists some 690,000 distinct CDR3 sequences, around a sixth seen once, with 15% to 17% in the top ten. Germline CDR1 and CDR2: LGHDT and YNNKEL (reference sequence). The CDR3 spans 13 residues. J gave up 6 bases and V 4 bases, and 2 bases lay outside the gene matches. This clonotype was seen a handful of times.

Material for sequencing was blood. This TCR was sampled from a man aged 45-65 years with Graves' hyperthyroidism. V and J are TRBV3-1 and TRBJ2-1; TRBD1 agrees at 8 bases. CDR3 nucleotides: TGTGCCAGCAGCCGGACAGGGTTCAATGAGCAGTTCTTC. It specifies CASSRTGFNEQFF.